The 29 T cell receptor beta chains given below trace back to one sample, sequenced in a study of regulatory T cells. The PCR used 52 TRBV and 13 TRBJ primers. TCRdb keeps only in-frame clones here, not all; method: immunoSEQ multiplex PCR. The sample lists some 21,000 clones, 93% occurring once. The sample comprised CD8+ T cells sorted from blood. These receptors all come from a child younger than 10 with CD3G deficiency.

The V and J genes are TRBV28 and TRBJ2-1; 7 nucleotides match TRBD1. CDR1 MDHEN and CDR2 SYDVKM come from the germline V gene. The CDR3 is 15 amino acids. V was pared by 4 bases and J by 6 bases, with 9 bases of the junction left unmatched. CDR3 in amino acids: CASSYPGTVPNEQFF. Here the CDR3 DNA reads TGTGCCAGCAGTTACCCGGGGACAGTTCCCAATGAGCAGTTCTTC.

This clone was detected once. The rearrangement links TRBV19 to TRBJ2-1; D is unresolved. The V end lost 2 bases, the J end lost 9 bases, and 11 bases lay between the germline ends. The CDR3 runs to 13 residues. From germline, CDR1 is LNHDA and CDR2 SQIVND (reference sequence). For the CDR3, the DNA is TGTGCCAGTAGTATATCGCTAGTCCGTGAGCAGTTCTTC. Translated, it gives CASSISLVREQFF. Based on the CDR3 plus reference TRBV19 and TRBJ2-1, the full variable domain is DGGITQSPKYLFRKEGQNVTLSCEQNLNHDAMYWYRQDPGQGLRLIYYSQIVNDFQKGDIAEGYSVSREKKESFPLTVTSAQKNPTAFYLCASSISLVREQFFGPGTRLTVL.

This clone has only a few counts. The rearrangement uses TRBV28 and TRBJ2-7; 14 nucleotides line up with TRBD2. The V segment lost 8 bases and the J segment 2 bases; nucleotides outside the gene matches: 8. The CDR3 length is 16 residues. Germline CDR1 is MDHEN and CDR2 is SYDVKM. CDR3 sequence (DNA): TGTGCCAGCGCGGGACTAGCGGGAGAAGGGCCCTACGAGCAGTACTTC. This encodes CASAGLAGEGPYEQYF.

The CDR3 sequence is CASSYGKGRQETQYF. CDR3 DNA sequence: TGTGCCAGCAGTTACGGAAAAGGCAGGCAAGAGACCCAGTACTTC. J is TRBJ2-5 and V is TRBV6-6; no clear D. CDR3 size: 15 residues. In germline, CDR1 is MNHNY, CDR2 SVGAGI (reference sequence). The V and J ends lost 2 bases and 2 bases respectively, with 12 bases between them.

The J gene is TRBJ2-2, the V gene TRBV7-8, with D possibly being TRBD2 (6 bases). CDR1 and CDR2 from the germline V gene are SGHVS and FQNEAQ. The CDR3 runs to 14 residues. V lost 5 bases and J lost 6, with 13 bases in between. The CDR3, as DNA: TGTGCCAGCAGCGTACGGCGGGGTCCCGGGGAGCTGTTTTTT. This encodes CASSVRRGPGELFF.

The genes are TRBV19 and TRBJ2-7, with a possible D match to TRBD2 (5 bases). Germline values: CDR1 LNHDA, CDR2 SQIVND (reference sequence). This CDR3 spans 12 amino acids. V lost 2 bases to trimming and J lost 6 bases, with 8 bases between them. The CDR3 sequence: CASSIIGGEQYF. The DNA for the CDR3 is TGTGCCAGTAGTATAATCGGAGGCGAGCAGTACTTC. Looking up the rest from reference TRBV19 and TRBJ2-7 gives the full variable domain: DGGITQSPKYLFRKEGQNVTLSCEQNLNHDAMYWYRQDPGQGLRLIYYSQIVNDFQKGDIAEGYSVSREKKESFPLTVTSAQKNPTAFYLCASSIIGGEQYFGPGTRLTVT.

The table lists this clone with a few counts. The rearrangement links TRBV28 to TRBJ2-3; TRBD1 agrees at 10 bases. CDR3 length: 15 residues. Germline assignment: CDR1 MDHEN and CDR2 SYDVKM. V shed 4 bases, J shed 4 bases, and the junction held 5 bases outside the gene matches. CDR3 loop: CASSWGQGKSDTQYF. CDR3 bases: TGTGCCAGCAGTTGGGGACAGGGGAAATCAGATACGCAGTATTTT.

The chain combines TRBV28 with TRBJ2-1, with 7 positions matching TRBD1. Trimming took 3 bases from V and 0 from J; bases not matched to a gene: 5. Germline V gives CDR1 MDHEN, CDR2 SYDVKM. The CDR3 is 16 residues long. The CDR3 spells CASSLADRSSYNEQFF. The CDR3, as DNA: TGTGCCAGCAGTTTGGCGGACAGGAGCTCCTACAATGAGCAGTTCTTC.

The chain couples TRBV28 to TRBJ2-5, with 9 bases lining up with TRBD2. With 8 bases clipped from V and 4 bases from J, the junction kept 5 bases outside the gene matches. The length of the CDR3 is 13 residues. Germline V gene lookup returns CDR1 MDHEN and CDR2 SYDVKM. The CDR3 region has the DNA TGTGCCAGCTCTTTAGCGGGAGCAGAGACCCAGTACTTC. Translating it yields CASSLAGAETQYF.

This chain joins TRBV7-9 and TRBJ2-1; D not certain. CDR1 is SEHNR, CDR2 FQNEAQ, per germline (reference sequence). Trimming removed 5 bases at V and 8 bases at J, with 10 bases between. This CDR3 has 12 amino acids. CDR3 bases: TGTGCCAGCAGCCTCAAGAGCCATGAGCAGTTCTTC. Amino acid sequence: CASSLKSHEQFF.

The chain joins TRBV11-2 to TRBJ2-1; D not resolved. Trimming took off 4 bases at V and 7 bases at J, with 5 bases between the two ends. This CDR3 contains 11 residues. The germline V gene has CDR1 SGHAT and CDR2 FQNNGV. This chain's CDR3 is CASSSQNEQFF. The CDR3 DNA reads as TGTGCCAGCAGCTCCCAGAATGAGCAGTTCTTC. Full variable domain (missing parts from reference TRBV11-2 and TRBJ2-1): EAGVAQSPRYKIIEKRQSVAFWCNPISGHATLYWYQQILGQGPKLLIQFQNNGVVDDSQLPKDRFSAERLKGVDSTLKIQPAKLEDSAVYLCASSSQNEQFFGPGTRLTVL.

This chain links TRBV5-1 with TRBJ2-1; 8 nucleotides agree with TRBD2. This CDR3 is built from 15 residues. Per the germline V gene, CDR1 is SGHRS and CDR2 is YFSETQ. The V gene end was trimmed by 4 bases and the J gene end by 2 bases; junction bases not matched to a gene: 5. The CDR3 DNA follows: TGCGCCAGCAGCCCAGGACTAGCTGCCTACAATGAGCAGTTCTTC. Protein product: CASSPGLAAYNEQFF.

V gene TRBV27 combines with J gene TRBJ2-2; TRBD1 matches at 8 bases. The CDR3 is made up of 16 amino acids. Losses at the gene ends were 0 bases for V and 5 bases for J; bases not matched to a gene: 5. Germline V lookup: CDR1 MNHEY, CDR2 SMNVEV (reference sequence). CDR3 nucleotide sequence: TGTGCCAGCAGTTTATCCTGGACAGGGCGAACCGGGGAGCTGTTTTTT. Encoded protein: CASSLSWTGRTGELFF.

The chain links TRBV21-1 to TRBJ2-7. TRBV21-1 is labeled a pseudogene. The CDR3 covers 15 residues. CDR3 in amino acids: CASTSGDSGSYEQYF. CDR3 in DNA: TGTGCCAGCACCTCAGGGGACTCGGGATCCTACGAGCAGTACTTC.

The chain couples TRBV6-1 to TRBJ1-5, with 8 bases lining up with TRBD1. CDR1 is MNHNS and CDR2 is SASEGT in the germline V gene. Trimming removed 8 bases from V and 0 bases from J; junction bases left unmatched: 6. The CDR3 has 15 amino acids. This CDR3 reads CASRKTGASNQPQHF. The CDR3 DNA reads TGTGCCAGCCGGAAGACAGGGGCTAGCAATCAGCCCCAGCATTTT.

J is TRBJ2-7 and V is TRBV28; D is possibly TRBD2 (5 bases). The ends were cut back, 5 bases at V and 5 bases at J, with 10 bases in the middle. The length of the CDR3 is 12 residues. Germline V gene sequence: CDR1 MDHEN, CDR2 SYDVKM. The CDR3 protein is CASSRTRDEQYF. In nucleotides, the CDR3 is TGTGCCAGCAGTCGCACGCGGGACGAGCAGTACTTC.

V usage is TRBV15 and J usage is TRBJ1-4; D ambiguous. Germline V lookup: CDR1 LNHNV, CDR2 YYDKDF (reference sequence). This CDR3 contains 13 residues. V lost 8 bases to trimming and J lost 4 bases, with 11 bases between them. The CDR3 reads CATWTEDNEKLFF. CDR3 coding DNA: TGTGCCACCTGGACGGAAGATAATGAAAAACTGTTTTTT.

The chain joins TRBV28 to TRBJ2-7, with a tentative D call TRBD2 (5 bases). Trimming removed 2 bases from V and 2 bases from J, with 7 bases in between. Germline V gene data show CDR1 as MDHEN and CDR2 as SYDVKM. This CDR3 region has 13 residues. The CDR3 DNA reads as TGTGCCAGCAGTTTAGCGGGTACCTACGAGCAGTACTTC. It yields the protein CASSLAGTYEQYF. The full variable domain, in which reference TRBV28 and TRBJ2-7 provide the parts outside the CDR3, is DVKVTQSSRYLVKRTGEKVFLECVQDMDHENMFWYRQDPGLGLRLIYFSYDVKMKEKGDIPEGYSVSREKKERFSLILESASTNQTSMYLCASSLAGTYEQYFGPGTRLTVT.

The V call is TRBV19, the J call TRBJ2-3, with D hard to call. There are 13 residues in the CDR3. The V end lost 2 bases, the J end lost 9 bases, and 12 bases lay between the germline ends. Germline CDR1 is LNHDA and CDR2 is SQIVND (reference sequence). The CDR3 DNA is TGTGCCAGTAGTATAACGGACGAGGAGACGCAGTATTTT. Amino acid sequence: CASSITDEETQYF.

The J gene is TRBJ2-7, the V gene TRBV27; 9 bases align to TRBD1. Trimming removed 5 bases from V and 4 bases from J; junction bases left unmatched: 6. Per the germline V gene, CDR1 is MNHEY and CDR2 is SMNVEV (reference sequence). This CDR3 has 14 amino acids. The CDR3 protein is CASSPGGTGYEQYF. The CDR3 nucleotides are TGTGCCAGCAGTCCCGGGGGGACAGGGTACGAGCAGTACTTC.

In its sample, this clone was seen once. CDR3 DNA: TGTGCCAGCAGTTCCGGTCCCGCCTACGAGCAGTACTTC. Translation: CASSSGPAYEQYF. The chain is built from TRBV27 and TRBJ2-7; D remains unclear. Germline loops: CDR1 MNHEY, CDR2 SMNVEV (reference sequence). CDR3 length equals 13 residues. V lost 4 bases to trimming and J lost 2 bases, with 9 bases between them.

The chain uses TRBV19 and TRBJ1-2; maybe TRBD1 (5 bases). The germline V gene has CDR1 LNHDA and CDR2 SQIVND (reference sequence). V was cut by 2 bases and J by 10 bases, with 11 bases left in between. This CDR3 comprises 12 residues. The CDR3 nucleotides are TGTGCCAGTAGTATAAACGGGGACGTCTACACCTTC. The encoded protein is CASSINGDVYTF.

The V and J genes are TRBV19 and TRBJ1-1; possibly TRBD1 for D (5 bases). Germline loops: CDR1 LNHDA, CDR2 SQIVND (reference sequence). Between the trimmed V and J ends, which lost 9 bases and 3 bases, there was a span of 14 bases. The CDR3 sequence is 13 residues long. CDR3 residues: CASSLGGDTEAFF. As DNA, the CDR3 is TGTGCCAGCTCCCTCGGGGGGGACACTGAAGCTTTCTTT.

This chain connects TRBV28 to TRBJ1-2; 7 positions agree with TRBD1. The V and J ends lost 0 bases and 6 bases, in that order; junction bases with no gene match: 1. The CDR3 totals 13 residues. Germline CDR1 is MDHEN and CDR2 is SYDVKM. This chain's CDR3 is CASSLWTGHGYTF. The CDR3 coding sequence is TGTGCCAGCAGTTTATGGACAGGGCATGGCTACACCTTC.

The V call is TRBV27, the J call TRBJ2-7; D not resolved. Looked up from germline, CDR1 is MNHEY and CDR2 is SMNVEV (reference sequence). The V end was cut by 5 bases, the J end by 3 bases, with 11 bases between. The CDR3 runs 13 residues. This chain's CDR3 is CASSPQLGYEQYF. DNA of the CDR3: TGTGCCAGCAGTCCGCAGCTGGGCTACGAGCAGTACTTC.

With regard to this clone: Other DNA sequences in the same sample also yield this CDR3. The chain links TRBV6-6 to TRBJ2-7; perhaps TRBD1 as D (5 bases). The CDR3 length is 14 residues. Germline CDR1 MNHNY, CDR2 SVGAGI (reference sequence). The V end lost 9 bases, the J end lost 6 bases, and 21 bases lay between the germline ends. The CDR3 spells CASGSTGHPPEQYF. The CDR3 DNA reads as TGTGCCAGTGGTAGTACAGGACATCCCCCCGAGCAGTACTTC.

This clone appeared a single time. The J gene is TRBJ2-5, the V gene TRBV7-8; D is possibly TRBD2 (6 bases). The CDR3 spans 14 residues. Germline V gene data show CDR1 as SGHVS and CDR2 as FQNEAQ. V was cut by 2 bases and J by 4 bases, with 11 bases left in between. CDR3 region: CASSLTGTGETQYF. DNA of the CDR3: TGTGCCAGCAGCTTAACCGGGACTGGAGAGACCCAGTACTTC.

This rearrangement joins TRBV28 to TRBJ2-1; D call uncertain. The V and J ends lost 6 bases and 8 bases respectively, with 14 bases between them. CDR1 MDHEN and CDR2 SYDVKM come from the germline V gene. The length of the CDR3 is 13 residues. CDR3 in amino acids: CASSHPAGDEQFF. Here the CDR3 DNA reads TGTGCCAGCAGCCACCCCGCCGGTGATGAGCAGTTCTTC. Supplemented by reference TRBV28 and TRBJ2-1, the full variable domain reads DVKVTQSSRYLVKRTGEKVFLECVQDMDHENMFWYRQDPGLGLRLIYFSYDVKMKEKGDIPEGYSVSREKKERFSLILESASTNQTSMYLCASSHPAGDEQFFGPGTRLTVL.

The genes are TRBV13 and TRBJ2-5; TRBD2 agrees at 8 bases. Losses at the gene ends were 6 bases for V and 3 bases for J; bases not matched to a gene: 6. Looked up from germline, CDR1 is PRHDT and CDR2 is FYEKMQ (reference sequence). The CDR3 runs to 14 residues. The CDR3: CASSFSGAKETQYF. The DNA of the CDR3 is TGTGCCAGCAGTTTTAGCGGGGCTAAAGAGACCCAGTACTTC.